This T cell receptor beta chain was retrieved from a study of beta chain features in type 1 diabetes. For the study at large: All samples yielded 85 million to 130 million examined sorted cells. Study findings and constraints: Significant though moderate, a shortening of TCRB CDR3s appeared in all four CD4+ subsets of Type 1 diabetes patients. The similarity of naive, central memory and Treg TCRB repertoires appeared greater among patients than among healthy donors. At VDJ recombination sites, type 1 diabetes patients had fewer insertions and more deleted nucleotides.

J was trimmed by 5 bases and V by 4 bases; bases with no gene match: 6. Germline V gene data show CDR1 as SNHLY and CDR2 as FYNNEI. This CDR3 is built from 14 residues. In its sample, this clone was seen a few times. The antigen is not known. Sorting of CD4+ naive, central memory, regulatory and stem cell-like memory cells was performed via CD45RO/CCR7/CD25/CD127/CD95/CD27. Expressed TCRB transcripts were sequenced because the isolated RNA had all been reverse transcribed beforehand. Using immunoSEQ multiplex PCR, the repertoire was profiled, and TCRdb retains in-frame clones only, with some absent. Among 350,000 to 450,000 clones listed, around 12% were seen once.

This TCR was sampled from a woman aged 18 to 35 with type 1 diabetes. The V call is TRBV2, the J call TRBJ1-2; 8 positions match TRBD1. The sample consisted of naive CD4+ T cells from blood. In nucleotides, the CDR3 is TGTGCCAGCAGTGGCGAGACAGGGGTTTATGGCTACACCTTC. Protein sequence: CASSGETGVYGYTF.